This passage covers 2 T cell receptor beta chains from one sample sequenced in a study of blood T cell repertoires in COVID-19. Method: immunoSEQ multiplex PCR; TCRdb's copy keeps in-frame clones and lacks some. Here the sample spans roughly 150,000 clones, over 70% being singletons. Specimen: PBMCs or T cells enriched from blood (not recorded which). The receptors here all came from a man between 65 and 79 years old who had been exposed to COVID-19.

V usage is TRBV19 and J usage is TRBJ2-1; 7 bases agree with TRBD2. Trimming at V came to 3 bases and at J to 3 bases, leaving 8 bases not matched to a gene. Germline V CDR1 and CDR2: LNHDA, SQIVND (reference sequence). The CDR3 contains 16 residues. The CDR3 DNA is TGTGCCAGTAGTATCGGAATAGCGGGCCTCTACAATGAGCAGTTCTTC. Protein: CASSIGIAGLYNEQFF.

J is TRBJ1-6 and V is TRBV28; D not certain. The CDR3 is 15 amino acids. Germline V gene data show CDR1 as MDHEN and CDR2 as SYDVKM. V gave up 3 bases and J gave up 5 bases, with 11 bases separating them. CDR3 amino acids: CASSFPGWDNSPLHF. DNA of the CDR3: TGTGCCAGCAGTTTCCCCGGGTGGGATAATTCACCCCTCCACTTT.